One and the same sample provided the 7 T cell receptor beta chains below, sequenced in a study of T cells after yellow fever vaccination. TCRdb analysed the 5' RACE reads with MiXCR anew, one entry per CDR3 protein. This sample carries a few hundred thousand distinct CDR3 sequences, around 21% of them seen once, and the ten largest clones take over 11%. Sample: PBMCs, taken 15 days after the yellow fever booster vaccination. Receptors were obtained from a man aged 25-40 years who received the YFV17D yellow fever vaccine.

The chain uses TRBV14 and TRBJ2-4; D remains unclear. CDR1 and CDR2 from the germline V gene are SGHDN and FVKESK. V was trimmed by 1 base and J by 0 bases, leaving 10 bases between them. The length of the CDR3 is 16 residues. CDR3 nucleotides: TGTGCCAGCAGCCAAGTTGTAGGGCGAGCCAAAAACATTCAGTACTTC. Its translation is CASSQVVGRAKNIQYF.

This chain joins TRBV7-8 and TRBJ2-1, with D perhaps being TRBD1 or TRBD2 (5 bases each). From germline, CDR1 is SGHVS and CDR2 FQNEAQ. With 2 bases removed from V and 1 base from J, the gap between germline ends came to 12 bases. The CDR3 runs to 16 residues. The CDR3 DNA reads TGTGCCAGCAGCTTAAGACGGGGACCGTCCTACAATGAGCAGTTCTTC. Encoded protein: CASSLRRGPSYNEQFF.

This clonotype was observed a handful of times. The V gene is TRBV7-2, the J gene TRBJ2-3; D tentatively fits TRBD1 or TRBD2 (5 bases each). This CDR3 is 14 amino acids long. V was cut by 5 bases and J by 7 bases, with 16 bases left in between. CDR1 and CDR2 (germline): SGHTA, FQGNSA. The CDR3 DNA follows: TGTGCCAGCAGCCTCTTGGGGGAAGGTCATACGCAGTATTTT. It is translated as CASSLLGEGHTQYF.

This clonotype has a single count. This CDR3 reads CASSFEISSYEQYF. CDR3 nucleotides: TGTGCCAGCAGCTTTGAGATTAGCAGTTACGAGCAGTACTTC. The chain uses TRBV7-2 and TRBJ2-7; D unclear. V shed 3 bases and J shed 4 bases, with 13 bases lying between them. The CDR3 consists of 14 residues. Germline lookup yields CDR1 SGHTA and CDR2 FQGNSA. The whole variable domain, filled in from reference TRBV7-2 and TRBJ2-7, reads GAGVSQSPSNKVTEKGKDVELRCDPISGHTALYWYRQSLGQGLEFLIYFQGNSAPDKSGLPSDRFSAERTGGSVSTLTIQRTQQEDSAVYLCASSFEISSYEQYFGPGTRLTVT.

The chain is built from TRBV6-1 and TRBJ1-5; tentatively, D is TRBD1 (6 bases). Germline V gene data show CDR1 as MNHNS and CDR2 as SASEGT. The germline V and J ends were trimmed by 5 bases and 9 bases, with 17 bases remaining between them. The CDR3 covers 14 residues. The CDR3 reads CASSITGSQRPQHF. CDR3 coding DNA: TGTGCCAGCAGTATAACAGGGAGCCAGAGGCCCCAGCATTTT.

This clonotype was seen only a few times. The CDR3 protein is CASSPDLRTDTQYF. In nucleotides, the CDR3 is TGTGCCAGCTCACCGGACCTTCGCACAGATACGCAGTATTTT. The V and J genes are TRBV18 and TRBJ2-3, with no clear D. Germline V CDR1 and CDR2: KGHSH, LQKENI. The CDR3 consists of 14 residues. V was cut by 3 bases and J by 1 base, with 8 bases left in between.

This chain links TRBV5-1 with TRBJ1-4; D not certain. Germline V lookup: CDR1 SGHRS, CDR2 YFSETQ. The CDR3 has 16 residues. The V gene lost 1 base and the J gene lost 6 bases, with 16 bases spanning the gap. Here the CDR3 DNA reads TGCGCCAGCAGCTTGAACGGGAGGAAGGAGGATGAAAAACTGTTTTTT. Translation gives CASSLNGRKEDEKLFF.